These T cell receptor beta chains were read from a single sample in a study of control samples from healthy donors and cancer patients. The data were produced by immunoSEQ multiplex PCR, yet TCRdb's version contains in-frame clones alone and is incomplete. The sample lists some 71,000 clones; under 90% were seen once. Sequenced sample: PBMCs. Every receptor here comes from a man between 60 and 75 years old with lung cancer. Each CDR3 is given with its conserved first and last residue. A D gene is named only where the DNA matches it firmly.

>TRBJ2-5|.|TRBV30
TGTGCCTGGAGTATTCAATCAGGGGTGCAGGAGACCCAGTACTTC
CAWSIQSGVQETQYF
>TRBJ2-7|.|TRBV30
TGTGCCTGGGGAGGAGGCACCCGCAGCTCCTACGAGCAGTACTTC
CAWGGGTRSSYEQYF